This T cell receptor (beta chain) originates from a study of cytomegalovirus exposure and HLA in healthy donors. Whole-study context: Of 300 to 500 genotyped donors, more than 75% grouped in the Caucasian-associated ancestry cluster. Study-wide results and caveats: Solely CMV serostatus was available to characterize immune exposure. Most of the TCR beta V segments (in an earlier analysis) were productive either about 87% or about 30% of the time. Altogether, more than 150 TCR beta chains were recorded as cytomegalovirus-associated.

Turning to this clone: The target antigen is unknown.

Both 60 Vbeta primers and 13 Jbeta primers went into the PCR. Measured with immunoSEQ multiplex PCR; TCRdb has only the in-frame clones, and not every one. This sample has about 120,000 clones, with around 80% found just once. The clonotype originates from a young woman in good health and CMV-seronegative. The sequenced sample consisted of PBMCs.

The CDR3 nucleotides read TGTGCCAGCGTCGGGGGAATTAGTGGGTCCTACAATGAGCAGTTCTTC. Translation: CASVGGISGSYNEQFF. The gene calls are TRBV5-8 and TRBJ2-1; possible D gene TRBD2, 6 bases. The V and J ends lost 7 bases and 1 base respectively, with 18 bases between them. The CDR3 spans 16 residues. Germline loops: CDR1 SGHTS, CDR2 YDEGEE. Filled out from reference TRBV5-8 and TRBJ2-1, the complete variable domain reads EAGVTQSPTHLIKTRGQQATLRCSPISGHTSVYWYQQALGLGLQFLLWYDEGEERNRGNFPPRFSGRQFPNYSSELNVNALELEDSALYLCASVGGISGSYNEQFFGPGTRLTVL.